This T cell receptor (beta chain) was captured by sequencing in a study of radiotherapy plus CTLA-4 blockade in lung cancer. Germline V gives CDR1 SNHLY, CDR2 FYNNEI. Between the trimmed V and J ends, which lost 4 bases and 3 bases, there was a span of 16 bases. The CDR3 has 15 residues. TCRdb's table, derived via immunoSEQ multiplex PCR, lists solely in-frame clones and lacks some. The top ten hold around 0.79% of the sample, which has 90,000 to 95,000 clones, roughly four fifths seen once. The J gene is TRBJ2-7, the V gene TRBV2; tentatively, D is TRBD1 or TRBD2 (6 bases each). This TCR was recovered from a human donor with non-small cell lung cancer who had stable disease on radiotherapy plus ipilimumab. The sample here was peripheral blood, taken from a patient treated with radiotherapy plus ipilimumab. The CDR3 DNA follows: TGTGCCAGCAGTGCGGGGGCCGGGCTCCTCTACGAGCAGTACTTC. Translated: CASSAGAGLLYEQYF.